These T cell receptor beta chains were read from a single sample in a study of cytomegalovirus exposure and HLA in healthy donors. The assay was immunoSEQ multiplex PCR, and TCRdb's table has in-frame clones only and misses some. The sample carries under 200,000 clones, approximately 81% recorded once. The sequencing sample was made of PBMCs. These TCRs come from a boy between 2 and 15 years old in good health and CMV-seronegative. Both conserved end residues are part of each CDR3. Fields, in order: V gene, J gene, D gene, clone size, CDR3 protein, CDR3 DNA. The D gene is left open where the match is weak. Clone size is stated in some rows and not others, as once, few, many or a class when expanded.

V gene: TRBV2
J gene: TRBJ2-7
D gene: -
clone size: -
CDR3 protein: CASRAGTPAYEQYF
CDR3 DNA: TGTGCCAGCAGAGCCGGGACTCCAGCCTACGAGCAGTACTTC

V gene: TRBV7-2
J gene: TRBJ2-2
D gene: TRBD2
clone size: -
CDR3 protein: CASSLAKWREVTGELFF
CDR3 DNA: TGTGCCAGCAGCTTAGCGAAATGGCGGGAGGTAACCGGGGAGCTGTTTTTT

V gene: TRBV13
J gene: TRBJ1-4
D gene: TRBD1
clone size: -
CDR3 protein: CASSSGLLTGGSEKLFF
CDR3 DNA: TGTGCCAGCAGCTCGGGACTTTTGACAGGGGGTAGTGAAAAACTGTTTTTT

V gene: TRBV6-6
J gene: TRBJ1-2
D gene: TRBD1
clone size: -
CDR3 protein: CASSSRGLKYGYTF
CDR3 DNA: TGTGCCAGCAGTTCCAGGGGGCTGAAATATGGCTACACCTTC

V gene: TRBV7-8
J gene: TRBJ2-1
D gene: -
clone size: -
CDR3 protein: CASSFQRLGDEQFF
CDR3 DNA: TGTGCCAGCAGCTTCCAGCGGCTAGGAGATGAGCAGTTCTTC

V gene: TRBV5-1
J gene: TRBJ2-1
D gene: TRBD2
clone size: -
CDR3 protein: CASSRRTSNNEQFF
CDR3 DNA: TGCGCCAGCAGCCGAAGGACTAGTAACAATGAGCAGTTCTTC

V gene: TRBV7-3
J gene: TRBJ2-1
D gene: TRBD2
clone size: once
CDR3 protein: CASSPMGLAGVNEQFF
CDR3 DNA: TGTGCCAGCAGCCCAATGGGACTAGCGGGAGTCAATGAGCAGTTCTTC

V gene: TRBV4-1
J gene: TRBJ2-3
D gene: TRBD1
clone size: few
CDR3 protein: CASSQDGTADHTDTQYF
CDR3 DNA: TGCGCCAGCAGCCAAGACGGGACAGCGGATCACACAGATACGCAGTATTTT

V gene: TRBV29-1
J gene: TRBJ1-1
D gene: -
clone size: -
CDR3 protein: CSVDSFLMNTEAFF
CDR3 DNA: TGCAGCGTGGACAGTTTCCTTATGAACACTGAAGCTTTCTTT

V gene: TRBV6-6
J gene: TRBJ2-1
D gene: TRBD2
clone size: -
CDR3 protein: CASSYASGSSYNEQFF
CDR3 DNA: TGTGCCAGCAGTTACGCTAGCGGGAGCTCCTACAATGAGCAGTTCTTC

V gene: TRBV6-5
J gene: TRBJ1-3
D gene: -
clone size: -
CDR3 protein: CASSSQFSGNTIYF
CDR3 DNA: TGTGCCAGCAGTTCCCAGTTCTCTGGAAACACCATATATTTT

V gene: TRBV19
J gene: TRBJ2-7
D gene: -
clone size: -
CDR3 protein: CASSEYRTYEQYF
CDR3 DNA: TGTGCCAGTAGTGAGTACAGAACCTACGAGCAGTACTTC

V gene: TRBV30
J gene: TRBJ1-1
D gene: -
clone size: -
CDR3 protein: CAWKHRNTEAFF
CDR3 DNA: TGTGCCTGGAAACACCGGAACACTGAAGCTTTCTTT

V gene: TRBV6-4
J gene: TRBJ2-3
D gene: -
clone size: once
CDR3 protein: CASSDSGVLEDTQYF
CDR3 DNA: TGTGCCAGCAGTGACTCGGGAGTGCTTGAGGATACGCAGTATTTT

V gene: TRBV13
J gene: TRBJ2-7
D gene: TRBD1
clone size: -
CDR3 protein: CASSSRTGGDEQYF
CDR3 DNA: TGTGCCAGCAGCTCCCGGACAGGGGGCGACGAGCAGTACTTC

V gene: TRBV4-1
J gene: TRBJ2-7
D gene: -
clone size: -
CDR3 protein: CASSQATGGTYEQYF
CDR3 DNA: TGCGCCAGCAGCCAAGCGACTGGAGGAACCTACGAGCAGTACTTC

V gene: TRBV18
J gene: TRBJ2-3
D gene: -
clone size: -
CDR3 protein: CASSPEEGGTDTQYF
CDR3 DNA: TGTGCCAGCTCACCGGAAGAGGGGGGCACAGATACGCAGTATTTT

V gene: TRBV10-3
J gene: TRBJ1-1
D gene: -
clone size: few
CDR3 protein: CAIATVRDTEAFF
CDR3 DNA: TGTGCCATCGCAACTGTGAGGGATACTGAAGCTTTCTTT

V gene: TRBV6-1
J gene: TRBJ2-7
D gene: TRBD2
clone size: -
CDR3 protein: CASSEGLAEYEQYF
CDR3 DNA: TGTGCCAGCAGTGAAGGACTAGCGGAATACGAGCAGTACTTC

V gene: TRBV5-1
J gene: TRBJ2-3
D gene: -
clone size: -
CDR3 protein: CASSLWGRSSTDTQYF
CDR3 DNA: TGCGCCAGCAGCTTGTGGGGCCGATCTAGCACAGATACGCAGTATTTT

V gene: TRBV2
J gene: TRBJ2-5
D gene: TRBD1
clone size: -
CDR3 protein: CASSYDRGETQYF
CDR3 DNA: TGTGCCAGCAGTTATGACAGGGGTGAGACCCAGTACTTC

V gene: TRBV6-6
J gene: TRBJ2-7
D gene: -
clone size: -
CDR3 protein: CASSYLQGSYEQYF
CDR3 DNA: TGTGCCAGCAGTTACTTACAGGGCTCCTACGAGCAGTACTTC

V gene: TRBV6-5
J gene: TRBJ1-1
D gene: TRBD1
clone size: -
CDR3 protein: CASSRTGRGDTEAFF
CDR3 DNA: TGTGCCAGCAGTCGGACAGGGCGAGGGGACACTGAAGCTTTCTTT

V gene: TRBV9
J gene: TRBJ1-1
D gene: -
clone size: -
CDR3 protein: CASSASGQNTEAFF
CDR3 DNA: TGTGCCAGCAGCGCCTCGGGACAGAACACTGAAGCTTTCTTT

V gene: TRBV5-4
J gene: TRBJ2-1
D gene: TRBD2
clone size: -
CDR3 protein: CASSLARGRAGNEQFF
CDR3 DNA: TGTGCCAGCAGCTTGGCCCGCGGGAGGGCGGGGAATGAGCAGTTCTTC

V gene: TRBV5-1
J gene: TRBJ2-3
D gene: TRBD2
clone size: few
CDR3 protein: CASSPGTSGATTDTQYF
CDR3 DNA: TGCGCCAGCAGCCCCGGGACTAGCGGGGCCACCACAGATACGCAGTATTTT

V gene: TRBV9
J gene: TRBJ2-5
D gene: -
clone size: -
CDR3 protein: CASSVGQGLETQYF
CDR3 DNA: TGTGCCAGCAGCGTAGGTCAGGGCCTAGAGACCCAGTACTTC

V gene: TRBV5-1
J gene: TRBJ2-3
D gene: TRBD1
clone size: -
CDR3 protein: CASRGTGGFADTQYF
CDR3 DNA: TGCGCCAGCAGAGGGACAGGGGGCTTTGCAGATACGCAGTATTTT

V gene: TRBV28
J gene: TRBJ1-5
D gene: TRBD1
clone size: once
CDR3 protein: CASSPWDRDGQPQHF
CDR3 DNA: TGTGCCAGCAGTCCCTGGGACAGGGACGGTCAGCCCCAGCATTTT